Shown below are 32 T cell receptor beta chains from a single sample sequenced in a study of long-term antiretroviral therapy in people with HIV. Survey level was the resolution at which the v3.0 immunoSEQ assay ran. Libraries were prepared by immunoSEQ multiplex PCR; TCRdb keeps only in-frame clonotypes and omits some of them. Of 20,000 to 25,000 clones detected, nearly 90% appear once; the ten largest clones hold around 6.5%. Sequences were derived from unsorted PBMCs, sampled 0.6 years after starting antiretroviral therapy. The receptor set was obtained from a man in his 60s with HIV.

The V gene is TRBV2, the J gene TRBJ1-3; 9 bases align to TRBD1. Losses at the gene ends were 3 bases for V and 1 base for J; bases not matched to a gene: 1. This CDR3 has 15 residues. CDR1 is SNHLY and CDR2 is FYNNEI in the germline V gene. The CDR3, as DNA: TGTGCCAGCAGTGATGGGACAGGGTCTGGAAACACCATATATTTT. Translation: CASSDGTGSGNTIYF.

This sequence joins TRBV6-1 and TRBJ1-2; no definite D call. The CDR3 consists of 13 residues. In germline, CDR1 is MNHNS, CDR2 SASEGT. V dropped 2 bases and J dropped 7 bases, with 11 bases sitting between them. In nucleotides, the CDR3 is TGTGCCAGCAGTGAAAGTAGGCAGATTGGCTACACCTTC. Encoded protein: CASSESRQIGYTF.

CDR3 amino acids: CASSPGQGAGETQYF. The CDR3 region has the DNA TGCGCCAGCAGCCCAGGACAGGGGGCTGGGGAGACCCAGTACTTC. The chain carries TRBV5-1 and TRBJ2-5; 11 positions match TRBD1. The V and J ends lost 4 bases and 5 bases, in that order; junction bases with no gene match: 7. CDR3 length: 15 residues. Germline V CDR1 and CDR2: SGHRS, YFSETQ. Combining the CDR3 with reference TRBV5-1 and TRBJ2-5 gives the whole variable domain KAGVTQTPRYLIKTRGQQVTLSCSPISGHRSVSWYQQTPGQGLQFLFEYFSETQRNKGNFPGRFSGRQFSNSRSEMNVSTLELGDSALYLCASSPGQGAGETQYFGPGTRLLVL.

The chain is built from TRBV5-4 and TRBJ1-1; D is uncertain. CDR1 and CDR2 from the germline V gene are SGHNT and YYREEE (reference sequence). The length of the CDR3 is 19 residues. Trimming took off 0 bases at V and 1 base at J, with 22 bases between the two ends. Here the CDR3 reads CASSLDKLGEGAGNTEAFF. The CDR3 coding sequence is TGTGCCAGCAGCTTGGACAAGTTGGGTGAGGGAGCGGGGAACACTGAAGCTTTCTTT.

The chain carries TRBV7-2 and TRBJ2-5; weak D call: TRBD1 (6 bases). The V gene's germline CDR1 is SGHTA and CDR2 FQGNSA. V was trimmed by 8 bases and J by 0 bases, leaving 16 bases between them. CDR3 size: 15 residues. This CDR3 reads CASQRNSGDQETQYF. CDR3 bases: TGTGCCAGCCAAAGGAACTCAGGGGACCAAGAGACCCAGTACTTC.

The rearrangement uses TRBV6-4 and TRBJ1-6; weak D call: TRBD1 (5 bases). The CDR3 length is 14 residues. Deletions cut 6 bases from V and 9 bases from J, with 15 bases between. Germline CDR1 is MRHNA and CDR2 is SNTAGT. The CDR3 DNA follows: TGTGCCAGCAGCGAGGCAGGGAGAGGTTCACCCCTCCACTTT. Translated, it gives CASSEAGRGSPLHF.

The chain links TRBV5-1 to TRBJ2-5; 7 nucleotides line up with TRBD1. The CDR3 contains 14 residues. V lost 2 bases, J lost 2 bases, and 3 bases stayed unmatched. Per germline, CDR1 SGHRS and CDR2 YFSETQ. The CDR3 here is CASSLLGQQETQYF. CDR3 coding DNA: TGCGCCAGCAGCTTACTGGGACAGCAAGAGACCCAGTACTTC.

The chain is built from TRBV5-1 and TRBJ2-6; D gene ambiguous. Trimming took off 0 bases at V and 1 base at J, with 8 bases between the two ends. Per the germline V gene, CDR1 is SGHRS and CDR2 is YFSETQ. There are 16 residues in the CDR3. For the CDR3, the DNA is TGCGCCAGCAGCTTGGGGGTAGTTTCTGGGGCCAACGTCCTGACTTTC. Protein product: CASSLGVVSGANVLTF.

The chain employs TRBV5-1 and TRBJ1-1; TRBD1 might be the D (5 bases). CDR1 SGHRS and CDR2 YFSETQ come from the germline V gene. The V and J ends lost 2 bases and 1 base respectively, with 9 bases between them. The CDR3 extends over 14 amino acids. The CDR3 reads CASSFQGENTEAFF. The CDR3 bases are TGCGCCAGCAGCTTCCAAGGGGAGAACACTGAAGCTTTCTTT.

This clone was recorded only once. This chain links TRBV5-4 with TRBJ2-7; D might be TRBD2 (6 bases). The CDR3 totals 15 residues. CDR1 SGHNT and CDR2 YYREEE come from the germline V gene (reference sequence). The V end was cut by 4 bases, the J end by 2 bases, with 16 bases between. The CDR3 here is CASSPGDGTAYEQYF. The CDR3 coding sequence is TGTGCCAGCAGCCCGGGAGACGGTACGGCCTACGAGCAGTACTTC.

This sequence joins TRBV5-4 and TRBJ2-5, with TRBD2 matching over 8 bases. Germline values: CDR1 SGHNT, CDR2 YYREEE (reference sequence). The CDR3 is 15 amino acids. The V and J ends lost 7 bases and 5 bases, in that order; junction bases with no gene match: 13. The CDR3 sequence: CASQSGSPRGETQYF. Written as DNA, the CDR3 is TGTGCCAGCCAGAGCGGGAGCCCTCGCGGGGAGACCCAGTACTTC.

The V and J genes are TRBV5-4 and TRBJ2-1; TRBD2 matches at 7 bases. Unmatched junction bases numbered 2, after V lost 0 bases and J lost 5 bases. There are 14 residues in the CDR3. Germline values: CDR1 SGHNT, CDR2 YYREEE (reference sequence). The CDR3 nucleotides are TGTGCCAGCAGCTTGGGACTAGCTGACAATGAGCAGTTCTTC. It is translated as CASSLGLADNEQFF. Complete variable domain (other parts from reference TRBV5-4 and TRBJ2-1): ETGVTQSPTHLIKTRGQQVTLRCSSQSGHNTVSWYQQALGQGPQFIFQYYREEENGRGNFPPRFSGLQFPNYSSELNVNALELDDSALYLCASSLGLADNEQFFGPGTRLTVL.

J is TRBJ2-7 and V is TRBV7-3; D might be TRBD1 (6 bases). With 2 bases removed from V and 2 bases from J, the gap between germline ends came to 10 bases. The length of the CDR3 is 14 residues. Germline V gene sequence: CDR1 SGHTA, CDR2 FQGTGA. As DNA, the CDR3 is TGTGCCAGCAGCTTATCAGGGGCCACCTACGAGCAGTACTTC. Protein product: CASSLSGATYEQYF.

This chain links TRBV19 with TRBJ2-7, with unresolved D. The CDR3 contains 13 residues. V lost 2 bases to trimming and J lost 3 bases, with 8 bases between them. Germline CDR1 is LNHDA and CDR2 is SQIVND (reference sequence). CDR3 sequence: CASSILGNYEQYF. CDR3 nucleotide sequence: TGTGCCAGTAGTATATTAGGAAACTACGAGCAGTACTTC.

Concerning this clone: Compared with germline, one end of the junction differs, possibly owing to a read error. In nucleotides, the CDR3 is TGCAGCGTTGAAGATCTATCCGAGGCCCGGCGGTTT. Translated, it gives CSVEDLSEARRF. The chain is built from TRBV29-1 and TRBJ1-4; D is uncertain. Germline CDR1 is SQVTM and CDR2 is ANQGSEA. CDR3 size: 12 residues.

CDR3 in DNA: TGCAGCGCTCGGGACACCAACACTGAAGCTTTCTTT. Translated, it gives CSARDTNTEAFF. J is TRBJ1-1 and V is TRBV29-1, with D maybe TRBD1 (6 bases). V lost 7 bases to trimming and J lost 2 bases, with 11 bases between them. The CDR3 spans 12 residues. Germline V gene data show CDR1 as SQVTM and CDR2 as ANQGSEA.

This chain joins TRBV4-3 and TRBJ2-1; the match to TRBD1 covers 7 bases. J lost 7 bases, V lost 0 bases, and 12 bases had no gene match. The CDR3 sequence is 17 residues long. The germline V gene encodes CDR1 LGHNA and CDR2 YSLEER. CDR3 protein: CASSQDRGQGVANEQFF. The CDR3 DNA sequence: TGCGCCAGCAGCCAAGATCGCGGGCAGGGGGTTGCAAATGAGCAGTTCTTC.

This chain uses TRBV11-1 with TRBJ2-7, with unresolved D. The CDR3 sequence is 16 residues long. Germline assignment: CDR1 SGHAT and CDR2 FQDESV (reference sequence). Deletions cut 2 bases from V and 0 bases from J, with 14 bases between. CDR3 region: CASSLLYGYGSYEQYF. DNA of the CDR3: TGTGCCAGCAGCTTACTTTATGGTTACGGCTCCTACGAGCAGTACTTC.

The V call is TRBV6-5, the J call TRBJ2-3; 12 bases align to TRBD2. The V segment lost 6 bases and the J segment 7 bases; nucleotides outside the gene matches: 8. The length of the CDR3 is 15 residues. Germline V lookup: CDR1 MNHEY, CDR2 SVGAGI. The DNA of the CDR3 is TGTGCCAGCAGGTGGACTAGCGGGACAGGGAATACGCAGTATTTT. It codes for CASRWTSGTGNTQYF.

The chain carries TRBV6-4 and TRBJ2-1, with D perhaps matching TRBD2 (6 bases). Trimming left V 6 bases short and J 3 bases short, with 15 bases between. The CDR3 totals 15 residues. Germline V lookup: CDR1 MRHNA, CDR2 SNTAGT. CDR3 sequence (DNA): TGTGCCAGCAGCCCCGTGGGTAGCGGCTACAATGAGCAGTTCTTC. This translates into CASSPVGSGYNEQFF.

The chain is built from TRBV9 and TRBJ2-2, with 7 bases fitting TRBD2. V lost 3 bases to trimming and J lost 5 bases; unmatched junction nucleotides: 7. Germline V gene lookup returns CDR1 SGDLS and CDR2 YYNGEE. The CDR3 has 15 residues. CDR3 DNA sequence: TGTGCCAGCAGCGAGAGGGGAGGGAGTACCGGGGAGCTGTTTTTT. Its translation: CASSERGGSTGELFF.

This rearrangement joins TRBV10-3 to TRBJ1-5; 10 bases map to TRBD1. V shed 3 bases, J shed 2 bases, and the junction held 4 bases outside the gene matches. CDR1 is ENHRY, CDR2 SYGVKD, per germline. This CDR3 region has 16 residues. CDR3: CAISDGDRGGNQPQHF. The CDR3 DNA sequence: TGTGCCATCAGTGACGGGGACAGGGGCGGCAATCAGCCCCAGCATTTT.

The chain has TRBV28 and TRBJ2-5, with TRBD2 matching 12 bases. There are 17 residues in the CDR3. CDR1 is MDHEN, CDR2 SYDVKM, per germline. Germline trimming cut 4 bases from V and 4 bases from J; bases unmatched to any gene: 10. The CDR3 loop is CASSSLGLAGPGETQYF. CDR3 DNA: TGTGCCAGCAGTTCATTAGGACTAGCGGGACCGGGAGAGACCCAGTACTTC.

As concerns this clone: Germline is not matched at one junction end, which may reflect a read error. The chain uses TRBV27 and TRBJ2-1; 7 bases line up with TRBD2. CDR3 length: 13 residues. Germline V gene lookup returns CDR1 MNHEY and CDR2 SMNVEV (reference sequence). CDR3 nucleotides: TGTGCCAGCAGTCCCTTAGACCGGGACTACCAGCTCTTC. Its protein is CASSPLDRDYQLF.

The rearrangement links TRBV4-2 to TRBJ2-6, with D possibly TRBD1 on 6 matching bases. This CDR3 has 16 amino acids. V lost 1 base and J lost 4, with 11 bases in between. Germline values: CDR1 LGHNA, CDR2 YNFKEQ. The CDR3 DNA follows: TGTGCCAGCAGCCAAGGACAGGCGGCCGGGGCCAACGTCCTGACTTTC. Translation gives CASSQGQAAGANVLTF.

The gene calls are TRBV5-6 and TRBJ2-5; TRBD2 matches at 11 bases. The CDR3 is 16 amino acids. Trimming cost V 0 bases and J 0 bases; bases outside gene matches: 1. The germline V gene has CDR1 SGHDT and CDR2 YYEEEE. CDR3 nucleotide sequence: TGTGCCAGCAGCTTGGGACTAGCGGGAAACCAAGAGACCCAGTACTTC. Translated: CASSLGLAGNQETQYF. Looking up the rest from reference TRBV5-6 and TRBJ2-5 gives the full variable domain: DAGVTQSPTHLIKTRGQQVTLRCSPKSGHDTVSWYQQALGQGPQFIFQYYEEEERQRGNFPDRFSGHQFPNYSSELNVNALLLGDSALYLCASSLGLAGNQETQYFGPGTRLLVL.

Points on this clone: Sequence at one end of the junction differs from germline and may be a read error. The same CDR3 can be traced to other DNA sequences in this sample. The CDR3 DNA reads as TGTGCTATCAGTGAGCCGGGACAGAAAAACATTCAGTACTTC. It is translated as CAISEPGQKNIQYF. The V and J genes are TRBV10-3 and TRBJ2-4; TRBD1 matches 7 bases. Germline V gene data show CDR1 as ENHRY and CDR2 as SYGVKD. The CDR3 is 14 residues long.

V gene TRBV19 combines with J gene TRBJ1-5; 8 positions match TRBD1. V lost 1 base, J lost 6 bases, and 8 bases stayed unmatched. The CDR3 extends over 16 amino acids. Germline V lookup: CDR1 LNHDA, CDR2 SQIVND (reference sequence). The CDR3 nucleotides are TGTGCCAGTAGTATAGGGGGCAGGGGGCTTGGTCAGCCCCAGCATTTT. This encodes CASSIGGRGLGQPQHF.

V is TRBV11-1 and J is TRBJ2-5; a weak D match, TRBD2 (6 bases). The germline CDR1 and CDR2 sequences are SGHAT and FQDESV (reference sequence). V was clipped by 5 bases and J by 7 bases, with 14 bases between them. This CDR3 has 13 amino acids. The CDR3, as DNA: TGTGCCAGCAGCACGGACTACCCGGGGACCCAGTACTTC. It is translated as CASSTDYPGTQYF.

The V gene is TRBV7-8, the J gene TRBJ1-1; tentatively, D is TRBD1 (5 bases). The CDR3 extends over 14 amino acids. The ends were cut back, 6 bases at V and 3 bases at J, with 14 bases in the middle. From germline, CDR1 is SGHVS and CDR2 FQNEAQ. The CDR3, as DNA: TGTGCCAGCAGACAAAGATGGGGGGACACTGAAGCTTTCTTT. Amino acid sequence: CASRQRWGDTEAFF.

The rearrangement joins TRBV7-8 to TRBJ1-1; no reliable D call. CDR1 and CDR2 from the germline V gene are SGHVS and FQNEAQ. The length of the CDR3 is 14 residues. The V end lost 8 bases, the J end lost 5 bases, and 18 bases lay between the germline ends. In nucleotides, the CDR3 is TGTGCCAGCGTCCCCAGGCTGCCGGGAACTGAAGCTTTCTTT. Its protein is CASVPRLPGTEAFF.

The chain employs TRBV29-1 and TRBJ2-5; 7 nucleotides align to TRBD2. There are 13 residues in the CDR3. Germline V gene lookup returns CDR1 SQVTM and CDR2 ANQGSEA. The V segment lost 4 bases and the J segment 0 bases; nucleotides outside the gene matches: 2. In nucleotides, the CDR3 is TGCAGCGTTGCGGGAGGCTACCAAGAGACCCAGTACTTC. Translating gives CSVAGGYQETQYF.